Reported below is one TCR beta chain. The sample is drawn from a study of shared clonotypes between healthy human individuals. About the study: The donor group consisted of two women and three men, aged 18 to 49.

Clones were sequenced by immunoSEQ multiplex PCR, and TCRdb holds only the in-frame ones, with some missing. The sample consists of around 1,100,000 clones, about 72% of them appearing once. In the CD4+ fraction, cells were divided into CD45RA+ naive and CD45RA-negative memory subsets. The clonotype comes from a man aged 18 to 35 in good health. Some clones in this sample may be carry-over from other donors' samples. Sequencing input: memory CD4+ T cells from PBMCs. Regarding subset: CD45RA-negative fraction.

Here the CDR3 DNA reads TGTGCCAGCACCCTTTACTCGACAGGGGGTGGGTCCTCACCCTTTGGCTTGTTCTTC. Translation: CASTLYSTGGGSSPFGLFF. The chain couples TRBV27 to TRBJ2-1; 9 nucleotides agree with TRBD1. CDR3 length equals 19 residues. V was pared by 7 bases and J by 15 bases, with 31 bases of the junction left unmatched. In germline, CDR1 is MNHEY, CDR2 SMNVEV (reference sequence).